This section outlines one T cell receptor (beta chain) sequence together with its context. Its antigen is undetermined. The entry originates in a study of early T cells in non-severe SARS-CoV-2 infection. Study context: Sequencing input comprised bulk RNA from unsorted whole blood; chain pairing was not available.

Germline V gene data show CDR1 as MNHEY and CDR2 as SMNVEV (reference sequence). The CDR3 length is 14 residues. V lost 0 bases, J lost 7 bases, and 10 bases lay in between. As part of library construction, unique molecular identifiers were attached to individual cDNA molecules. From the 5' RACE reads, TCRdb called clonotypes with MiXCR, one entry per CDR3 protein. Of more than 80,000 distinct CDR3 sequences in the sample, approximately 15% are singletons; the top ten hold approximately 7.5%. Study-wide findings and caveats: Anti-spike CD8 specificities were favored by VDJdb matching, whose results missed private and CD4 specificities.

The sequenced material came from whole blood. V gene TRBV27 combines with J gene TRBJ2-1, with D unclear. This TCR was sampled from an adult who was a healthcare worker with PCR-confirmed SARS-CoV-2 infection or an uninfected control (not recorded which). CDR3 in DNA: TGTGCCAGCAGTTTATCGGCAGGCTGGAATGAGCAGTTCTTC. This gives the protein CASSLSAGWNEQFF.